This T cell receptor (beta chain) stems from a study of T-cell reconstitution after alpha-beta-depleted transplantation in children. Study-wide results and limits: Several hundred expanded graft clones reportedly were the source of alpha-beta T cells about two months after transplant. It was surviving recipient T cells and thymic progenitors that gave some patients high TCRbeta diversity at day 60.

This clonotype came up a few times. Antigen unknown. CDR1 is MNHEY, CDR2 SMNVEV, per germline (reference sequence). The V gene end was trimmed by 3 bases and the J gene end by 5 bases; junction bases not matched to a gene: 9. This CDR3 has 16 residues. During its preparation, the TCRbeta library received unique molecular identifiers. Each CDR3 protein is one row after TCRdb ran MiXCR on the PCR reads. The sample lists about 830,000 distinct CDR3 sequences, about 15% occurring once. The sequence derives from a male patient younger than 18 who had a stem cell transplant for acute lymphoblastic leukemia, so the T cells may come from the graft donor. The source was PBMCs, mostly from graft donor cells, collected 360 days after TCRalphabeta/CD19-depleted stem cell transplant. The chain is built from TRBV27 and TRBJ2-2; 7 bases are a match to TRBD2. The chain's CDR3 is CASSFGGRARTGELFF. The CDR3 nucleotides are TGTGCCAGCAGTTTCGGTGGGAGGGCCCGAACCGGGGAGCTGTTTTTT.